The rows below give T cell receptor beta chains drawn from one sample of a study of T cells in Graves' hyperthyroidism and ophthalmopathy. TCRdb itself ran the multiplex PCR reads through MiXCR, one entry per CDR3 protein. Seen here are a few hundred thousand distinct CDR3 sequences, 13% to 15% observed once, and the top ten hold approximately 15%. The sequencing sample was made of blood. Receptor source: a woman between 40 and 50 years old with Graves' hyperthyroidism. The CDR3 runs from the conserved cysteine through the conserved F or W. The D gene is left open where the match is weak. Expanded clones get a size class; other rows say once, few or many, or leave the size out.

CDR3 length	J gene	V gene	clone size	D gene	CDR3 protein	CDR3 DNA
15	TRBJ2-7	TRBV12-3/TRBV12-4	.	.	CASSFSAGSSYEQHF	TGTGCCAGCAGTTTTTCGGCAGGGAGCTCCTACGAGCAGCACTTC
16	TRBJ2-5	TRBV4-1	.	TRBD1	CASSQVDRGKIKTQYF	TGCGCCAGCAGCCAAGTTGACAGGGGGAAGATAAAGACCCAGTACTTC
15	TRBJ2-3	TRBV28	many	.	CASSLRGQRSDTQYF	TGTGCCAGCAGTTTGCGGGGACAGAGATCAGATACGCAGTATTTT
14	TRBJ2-7	TRBV20-1	many	TRBD2	CSATPGLAGDEQYF	TGCAGTGCTACTCCGGGACTAGCGGGAGACGAGCAGTACTTC
14	TRBJ2-7	TRBV6-1	many	TRBD1	CASRKDRAGKEQYF	TGTGCCAGCAGAAAGGACAGGGCGGGTAAAGAGCAGTACTTC
15	TRBJ2-3	TRBV28	many	TRBD2	CASTPRTSGSNTQYF	TGTGCCAGCACCCCACGGACTAGCGGGAGTAATACGCAGTATTTT
14	TRBJ2-1	TRBV7-3	many	.	CASSLYLAPTEQFF	TGTGCCAGCAGCTTATACCTAGCGCCTACCGAGCAGTTCTTC
16	TRBJ1-5	TRBV28	.	TRBD1	CASSKHRGQGNQPQHF	TGTGCCAGCAGTAAACACAGGGGGCAGGGGAATCAGCCCCAGCATTTT
15	TRBJ1-2	TRBV13	.	.	CVSSQRPLANYGYTF	TGTGTCAGCAGCCAACGGCCCTTAGCTAACTATGGCTACACCTTC
13	TRBJ2-5	TRBV7-9	many	.	CASSLDIRATQYF	TGTGCCAGCAGCTTAGATATTCGGGCGACCCAGTACTTC